This T cell receptor (beta chain) is from a study of T cell responses to AZD1222 COVID-19 vaccine. Sequencing was performed with immunoSEQ multiplex PCR; in TCRdb, only in-frame clones are kept and a portion is missing. The sample includes approximately 140,000 clones, 91% seen only once; the top ten take 1.5% to 2%. This CDR3 is built from 15 residues. Trimming pared 3 bases from V and 2 bases from J, leaving 12 bases between. Germline V gene lookup returns CDR1 SEHNR and CDR2 FQNEAQ (reference sequence). A note on this clone: Its antigen remains unknown.

Study-wide results and limits: Breadth and depth of Spike-specific TCRs rose after two AZD1222 doses.

The rearrangement joins TRBV7-9 to TRBJ2-3, with D possibly being TRBD1 or TRBD2 (5 bases each). This specimen consisted of peripheral blood, obtained 28 days after the second AZD1222 dose. The TCR comes from an adult who received the AZD1222 COVID-19 vaccine. The CDR3 reads CASSLSWGITDTQYF. CDR3 DNA: TGTGCCAGCAGCTTGAGTTGGGGGATCACAGATACGCAGTATTTT.